This T cell receptor (beta chain) was sequenced for a study of identical twins. Study observations and caveats: Out-of-frame alpha sequences shared by twins were enriched for low generation probability.

V was trimmed by 1 base and J by 3 bases, leaving 13 bases between them. This CDR3 is built from 15 residues. Germline CDR1 and CDR2: SGHNT and YENEEA. Addition of a universal primer site occurred through template switching, and cDNA carried unique molecular identifiers. TCRdb called the 5' RACE reads again in MiXCR, with one record for every CDR3 protein. The profile shows about 720,000 distinct CDR3 sequences, about 18% of them singletons. About this clonotype itself: Its cognate antigen is unknown.

These sequences were also reported in another study, on T cells expressing NK-cell markers. That work contributes: The study drew TCR beta repertoires from sorted CD3+CD56+NKG2C+, CD3+CD56+NKG2C- and CD3+CD56-NKG2C+ T cells. Sorting in several experiments was restricted by an anti-gamma-delta TCR antibody to alpha-beta TCR T cells.

The clonotype comes from a woman aged 18-30 years in good health. Sequencing used PBMCs. V is TRBV11-3 and J is TRBJ2-7; no reliable D call. The CDR3 sequence is CASSLVGLGFYEQYF. DNA of the CDR3: TGTGCCAGCAGCTTAGTAGGTCTCGGGTTCTACGAGCAGTACTTC.